The 27 T cell receptor beta chains below all came from one sample that was sequenced in a study of blood T cell repertoires in COVID-19. The repertoire was sequenced with immunoSEQ multiplex PCR; TCRdb's copy has only in-frame clones and lacks some. Of some 150,000 clones listed, roughly four fifths are singletons. Sequenced input: peripheral blood. These TCRs come from a human donor in a cohort sampled during active COVID-19.

This clone was observed a few times. This chain joins TRBV5-1 and TRBJ1-1; 8 bases are shared with TRBD1. Germline assignment: CDR1 SGHRS and CDR2 YFSETQ. The CDR3 loop spans 13 amino acids. The J segment lost 4 bases and the V segment lost 3 bases, leaving 2 bases of the junction unmatched. The CDR3 DNA sequence: TGCGCCAGCAGCTCGACAGGGGCCACTGAAGCTTTCTTT. It translates to CASSSTGATEAFF.

The chain joins TRBV10-2 to TRBJ1-1, with 12 bases that match TRBD1. With V trimmed by 6 bases and J by 4 bases, 3 bases remained unmatched. The CDR3 consists of 14 residues. The germline V gene has CDR1 WSHSY and CDR2 SAAADI. CDR3 nucleotides: TGCGCCAGCAGGGGGACAGGGGGCTTCACTGAAGCTTTCTTT. It codes for CASRGTGGFTEAFF.

The rearrangement uses TRBV12-5 and TRBJ2-2, with D tentatively TRBD2 (6 bases). There are 15 residues in the CDR3. V was shortened by 1 base and J by 2 bases, with 8 bases between the two germline ends. CDR1 and CDR2 (germline): LGHNT, FRNRAP. CDR3 DNA: TGTGCTAGTGGTTTGGACGGGGGAAACACCGGGGAGCTGTTTTTT. It translates to CASGLDGGNTGELFF. The entire variable domain, with the rest obtained from reference TRBV12-5 and TRBJ2-2, is as follows: DARVTQTPRHKVTEMGQEVTMRCQPILGHNTVFWYRQTMMQGLELLAYFRNRAPLDDSGMPKDRFSAEMPDATLATLKIQPSEPRDSAVYFCASGLDGGNTGELFFGEGSRLTVL.

V and J are TRBV9 and TRBJ1-1; perhaps TRBD1 as D (6 bases). Germline lookup yields CDR1 SGDLS and CDR2 YYNGEE. V lost 3 bases and J 0 bases, leaving 15 bases between the germline ends. This CDR3 is 16 amino acids long. The CDR3, as DNA: TGTGCCAGCAGCGCCAGACAGGCCAATGTGAACACTGAAGCTTTCTTT. It encodes CASSARQANVNTEAFF.

CDR3 bases: TGCGCCAGCAATGAGGGAGGGGGCACAGATACGCAGTATTTT. Amino acid sequence: CASNEGGGTDTQYF. J is TRBJ2-3 and V is TRBV5-1; 7 nucleotides agree with TRBD2. Germline CDR1 reads SGHRS; CDR2 reads YFSETQ. Losses at the gene ends were 6 bases for V and 1 base for J; bases not matched to a gene: 5. The CDR3 contains 14 residues. Full variable domain (remainder filled in from reference TRBV5-1 and TRBJ2-3): KAGVTQTPRYLIKTRGQQVTLSCSPISGHRSVSWYQQTPGQGLQFLFEYFSETQRNKGNFPGRFSGRQFSNSRSEMNVSTLELGDSALYLCASNEGGGTDTQYFGPGTRLTVL.

This chain uses TRBV28 with TRBJ2-1, with 11 bases fitting TRBD2. The CDR3 spans 16 residues. Germline values: CDR1 MDHEN, CDR2 SYDVKM. V dropped 6 bases and J dropped 10; count of bases not matched to a gene: 14. In nucleotides, the CDR3 is TGTGCCAGCAGAAACACACTAGCGGGAGCCGGAGGGGAGCAGTTCTTC. This translates into CASRNTLAGAGGEQFF.

The V call is TRBV4-3, the J call TRBJ2-2; tentatively, D is TRBD1 (6 bases). The CDR3 is 15 amino acids. V lost 0 bases to trimming and J lost 7 bases, with 12 bases between them. The germline gives CDR1 LGHNA, CDR2 YSLEER. CDR3 DNA: TGCGCCAGCAGCCAAGAAAGAAGGGGGTTCGGGGAGCTGTTTTTT. It specifies CASSQERRGFGELFF.

V gene TRBV7-8 combines with J gene TRBJ2-3, with 16 positions matching TRBD2. The CDR3 loop spans 17 amino acids. The germline V gene encodes CDR1 SGHVS and CDR2 FQNEAQ. Trimming cost V 4 bases and J 7 bases; bases outside gene matches: 8. The CDR3: CASSSSGLAGGMNTQYF. The CDR3, as DNA: TGTGCCAGCAGCTCCTCGGGACTAGCGGGAGGGATGAATACGCAGTATTTT.

The chain has TRBV29-1 and TRBJ2-3; tentative D call: TRBD1 (7 bases). Germline CDR1 is SQVTM and CDR2 is ANQGSEA. Trimming left V 3 bases short and J 4 bases short, with 23 bases between. The CDR3 extends over 17 amino acids. The CDR3 reads CSVEGFQGGNKADTQYF. CDR3 DNA: TGCAGCGTTGAGGGGTTCCAGGGGGGAAACAAGGCAGATACGCAGTATTTT.

V is TRBV29-1 and J is TRBJ2-2; D possibly corresponds to TRBD1 (6 bases). The CDR3 totals 15 residues. The ends were cut back, 2 bases at V and 7 bases at J, with 17 bases in the middle. Germline values: CDR1 SQVTM, CDR2 ANQGSEA. This CDR3 reads CSVEQGFGIHGELFF. CDR3 nucleotides: TGCAGCGTTGAACAGGGGTTCGGTATTCACGGGGAGCTGTTTTTT.

The rearrangement uses TRBV2 and TRBJ2-1; 9 bases are shared with TRBD2. V trimming: 6 bases; J trimming: 2 bases; junction bases outside the gene matches: 5. The V gene's germline CDR1 is SNHLY and CDR2 FYNNEI. CDR3 size: 15 residues. In nucleotides, the CDR3 is TGTGCCAGCAGCTTAGCGGGAGTGACCTACAATGAGCAGTTCTTC. Translating it yields CASSLAGVTYNEQFF.

The gene calls are TRBV5-1 and TRBJ2-2, with 11 bases matching TRBD2. The CDR3 is made up of 17 amino acids. Germline assignment: CDR1 SGHRS and CDR2 YFSETQ. The V segment lost 4 bases and the J segment 6 bases; nucleotides outside the gene matches: 11. The DNA for the CDR3 is TGCGCCAGCAGCGTACGAACTAGCGGGAGAGGGGCCGGGGAGCTGTTTTTT. As protein: CASSVRTSGRGAGELFF.

This clone was detected a few times. This chain uses TRBV18 with TRBJ2-5, with D tentatively TRBD2 (5 bases). The CDR3 extends over 18 amino acids. The V gene lost 3 bases and the J gene lost 2 bases, with 22 bases spanning the gap. Per germline, CDR1 KGHSH and CDR2 LQKENI. DNA of the CDR3: TGTGCCAGCTCACCCCGGTGGGTAGCCGACTATTTACAAGAGACCCAGTACTTC. Translated, it gives CASSPRWVADYLQETQYF.

This clone was recorded once. The chain recombines TRBV11-2 with TRBJ2-1; 8 nucleotides align to TRBD1. J lost 7 bases, V lost 5 bases, and 4 bases had no gene match. The CDR3 has 13 amino acids. CDR1 and CDR2 (germline): SGHAT, FQNNGV. The CDR3 nucleotides read TGTGCCAGCAGCCTGACAGGGGTAAATGAGCAGTTCTTC. It yields the protein CASSLTGVNEQFF. Variable domain in full (rest from reference TRBV11-2 and TRBJ2-1): EAGVAQSPRYKIIEKRQSVAFWCNPISGHATLYWYQQILGQGPKLLIQFQNNGVVDDSQLPKDRFSAERLKGVDSTLKIQPAKLEDSAVYLCASSLTGVNEQFFGPGTRLTVL.

This rearrangement joins TRBV7-9 to TRBJ2-7; 9 positions match TRBD2. This CDR3 region has 17 residues. V shed 2 bases, J shed 4 bases, and the junction held 12 bases outside the gene matches. The germline gives CDR1 SEHNR, CDR2 FQNEAQ (reference sequence). CDR3 in amino acids: CASSLLAGGAKAYEQYF. The CDR3 coding sequence is TGTGCCAGCAGCTTACTCGCGGGAGGGGCCAAGGCATACGAGCAGTACTTC.

The CDR3 coding sequence is TGCGCCAGCAGCCTAACGGGACAGGGGGATAGCAATCAGCCCCAGCATTTT. Amino acid sequence: CASSLTGQGDSNQPQHF. This rearrangement joins TRBV4-1 to TRBJ1-5; 11 bases map to TRBD1. The CDR3 contains 17 residues. Unmatched junction bases numbered 5, after V lost 4 bases and J lost 0 bases. CDR1 is MGHRA, CDR2 YSYEKL, per germline.

CDR3 protein: CASSPRDTRPGANVLTF. CDR3 bases: TGTGCCAGCAGCCCTCGGGACACTAGACCTGGGGCCAACGTCCTGACTTTC. V gene TRBV9 combines with J gene TRBJ2-6; D perhaps matches TRBD1 (6 bases). This CDR3 region has 17 residues. V gave up 4 bases and J gave up 2 bases, with 16 bases separating them. Germline CDR1 is SGDLS and CDR2 is YYNGEE.

This clone has only one observation. The genes are TRBV6-1 and TRBJ2-1; a weak D match, TRBD2 (5 bases). The V gene lost 2 bases and the J gene lost 3 bases, with 11 bases spanning the gap. The germline gives CDR1 MNHNS, CDR2 SASEGT. The CDR3 runs 15 residues. CDR3 loop: CASSERRINYNEQFF. CDR3 bases: TGTGCCAGCAGTGAACGGAGGATTAACTACAATGAGCAGTTCTTC.

The gene calls are TRBV28 and TRBJ2-1; TRBD2 aligns across 11 bases. CDR1 is MDHEN, CDR2 SYDVKM, per germline. CDR3 length: 16 amino acids. V trimming: 7 bases; J trimming: 9 bases; junction bases outside the gene matches: 14. The CDR3 nucleotides read TGTGCCAGCAAAAAATCACTAGCGGGAGCCCGACGTGAGCAGTTCTTC. Translation gives CASKKSLAGARREQFF.

V gene TRBV18 combines with J gene TRBJ1-1, with a weak D call TRBD1 (5 bases). The CDR3 extends over 15 amino acids. Trimming stripped 3 bases from V and 3 bases from J, with 14 bases between. Germline V lookup: CDR1 KGHSH, CDR2 LQKENI. The CDR3: CASSPRQGVDTEAFF. CDR3 coding DNA: TGTGCCAGCTCACCTCGGCAGGGTGTCGACACTGAAGCTTTCTTT.

The chain recombines TRBV28 with TRBJ2-7; D uncertain. With 2 bases removed from V and 3 bases from J, the gap between germline ends came to 14 bases. The V gene's germline CDR1 is MDHEN and CDR2 SYDVKM. The CDR3 is 15 residues long. CDR3 DNA: TGTGCCAGCAGTTTAAACCCACCTAACAGCTACGAGCAGTACTTC. Its translation is CASSLNPPNSYEQYF.

CDR3 sequence: CATSRELSGQLSNQPQHF. Here the CDR3 DNA reads TGTGCCACCAGCAGAGAACTTTCGGGACAGCTTAGCAATCAGCCCCAGCATTTT. The J gene is TRBJ1-5, the V gene TRBV15, with 7 nucleotides matching TRBD1. Trimming took 0 bases from V and 0 from J; bases not matched to a gene: 8. CDR1 and CDR2 (germline): LNHNV, YYDKDF (reference sequence). This CDR3 comprises 18 residues.

The V call is TRBV7-2, the J call TRBJ2-7; 11 bases map to TRBD2. Losses at the gene ends were 5 bases for V and 2 bases for J; bases not matched to a gene: 5. CDR1 is SGHTA, CDR2 FQGNSA, per germline. The CDR3 is 15 residues long. The CDR3 loop is CASSIGTSGTYEQYF. For the CDR3, the DNA is TGTGCCAGCAGCATAGGGACTAGCGGCACCTACGAGCAGTACTTC.

The chain employs TRBV7-2 and TRBJ2-1; 7 bases fit TRBD1. With 1 base clipped from V and 9 bases from J, the junction kept 6 bases outside the gene matches. CDR3 size: 14 residues. CDR1 and CDR2 from the germline V gene are SGHTA and FQGNSA. The CDR3 is CASSLETRGSEQFF. The CDR3 bases are TGTGCCAGCAGCTTAGAGACCAGGGGGAGTGAGCAGTTCTTC.

The CDR3: CASGTGPYSPLHF. Here the CDR3 DNA reads TGTGCCAGCGGGACAGGGCCTTATTCACCCCTCCACTTT. The chain is built from TRBV19 and TRBJ1-6; 9 bases agree with TRBD1. This CDR3 spans 13 amino acids. The trim removed 9 bases at V and 8 bases at J, leaving 5 bases unmatched. CDR1 is LNHDA and CDR2 is SQIVND in the germline V gene (reference sequence). Based on the CDR3 plus reference TRBV19 and TRBJ1-6, the full variable domain is DGGITQSPKYLFRKEGQNVTLSCEQNLNHDAMYWYRQDPGQGLRLIYYSQIVNDFQKGDIAEGYSVSREKKESFPLTVTSAQKNPTAFYLCASGTGPYSPLHFGNGTRLTVT.

The chain couples TRBV2 to TRBJ2-3; 10 bases align to TRBD2. Trimming cost V 6 bases and J 5 bases; bases outside gene matches: 5. CDR1 is SNHLY, CDR2 FYNNEI, per germline. This CDR3 spans 14 amino acids. CDR3 sequence reads: CASRRLAGVDTQYF. CDR3 bases: TGTGCCAGCAGGCGGCTAGCGGGAGTAGATACGCAGTATTTT. Full variable domain (outside the CDR3, taken from reference TRBV2 and TRBJ2-3): EPEVTQTPSHQVTQMGQEVILRCVPISNHLYFYWYRQILGQKVEFLVSFYNNEISEKSEIFDDQFSVERPDGSNFTLKIRSTKLEDSAMYFCASRRLAGVDTQYFGPGTRLTVL.

The chain links TRBV7-8 to TRBJ1-1, with 7 nucleotides matching TRBD1. The CDR3 spans 17 residues. The germline CDR1 and CDR2 sequences are SGHVS and FQNEAQ. After removal of 5 bases from V and 1 base from J, the junction contained 13 bases not matched to a gene. In DNA, the CDR3 is TGTGCCAGCAGCCTCGCCTCAGGGCCAGGGGGGAACACTGAAGCTTTCTTT. As protein: CASSLASGPGGNTEAFF. Combining the CDR3 with reference TRBV7-8 and TRBJ1-1 gives the whole variable domain GAGVSQSPRYKVAKRGQDVALRCDPISGHVSLFWYQQALGQGPEFLTYFQNEAQLDKSGLPSDRFFAERPEGSVSTLKIQRTQQEDSAVYLCASSLASGPGGNTEAFFGQGTRLTVV.